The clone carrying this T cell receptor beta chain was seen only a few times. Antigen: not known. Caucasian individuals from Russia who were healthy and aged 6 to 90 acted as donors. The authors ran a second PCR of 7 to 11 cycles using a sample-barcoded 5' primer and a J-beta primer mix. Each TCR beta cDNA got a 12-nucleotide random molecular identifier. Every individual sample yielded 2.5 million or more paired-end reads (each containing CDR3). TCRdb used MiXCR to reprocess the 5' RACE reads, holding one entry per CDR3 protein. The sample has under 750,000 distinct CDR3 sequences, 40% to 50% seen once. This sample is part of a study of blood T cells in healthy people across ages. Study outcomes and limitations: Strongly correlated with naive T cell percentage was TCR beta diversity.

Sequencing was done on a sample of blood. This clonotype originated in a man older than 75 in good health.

The CDR3 protein is CSAISGGFLDEQFF. The CDR3, as DNA: TGCAGTGCCATTAGCGGGGGTTTCTTGGATGAGCAGTTCTTC. The chain has TRBV20-1 and TRBJ2-1, with 9 positions matching TRBD2. The V segment lost 6 bases and the J segment 8 bases; nucleotides outside the gene matches: 11. The CDR3 covers 14 residues. The germline V gene encodes CDR1 DFQATT and CDR2 SNEGSKA (reference sequence).